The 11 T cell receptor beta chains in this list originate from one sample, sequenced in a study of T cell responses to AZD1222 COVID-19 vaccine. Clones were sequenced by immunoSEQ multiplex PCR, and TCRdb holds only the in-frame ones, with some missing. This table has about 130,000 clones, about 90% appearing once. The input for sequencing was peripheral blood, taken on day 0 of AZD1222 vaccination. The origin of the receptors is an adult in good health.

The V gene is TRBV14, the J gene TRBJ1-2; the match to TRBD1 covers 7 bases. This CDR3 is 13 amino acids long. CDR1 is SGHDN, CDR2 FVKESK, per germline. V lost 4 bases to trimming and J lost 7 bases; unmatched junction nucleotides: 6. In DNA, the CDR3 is TGTGCCAGCAGCCCCCGACAGGGCTCTGGCTACACCTTC. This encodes CASSPRQGSGYTF.

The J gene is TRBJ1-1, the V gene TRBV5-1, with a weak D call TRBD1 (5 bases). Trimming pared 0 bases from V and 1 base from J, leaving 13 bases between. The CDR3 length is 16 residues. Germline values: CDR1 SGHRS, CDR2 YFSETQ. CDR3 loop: CASSLGEGQGNTEAFF. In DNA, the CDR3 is TGCGCCAGCAGCTTGGGTGAGGGGCAGGGGAACACTGAAGCTTTCTTT.

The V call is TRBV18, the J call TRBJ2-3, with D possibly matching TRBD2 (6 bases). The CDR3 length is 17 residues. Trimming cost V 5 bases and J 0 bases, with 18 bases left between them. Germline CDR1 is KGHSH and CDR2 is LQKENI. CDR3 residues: CASSWTTAGGSTDTQYF. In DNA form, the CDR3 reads TGTGCCAGCTCATGGACTACAGCTGGAGGAAGCACAGATACGCAGTATTTT.

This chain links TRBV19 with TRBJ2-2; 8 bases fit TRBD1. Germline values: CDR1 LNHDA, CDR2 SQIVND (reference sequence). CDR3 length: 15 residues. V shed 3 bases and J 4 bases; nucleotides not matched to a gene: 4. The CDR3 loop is CASSIGTGGTGELFF. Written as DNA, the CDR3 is TGTGCCAGTAGTATTGGAACAGGGGGCACCGGGGAGCTGTTTTTT.

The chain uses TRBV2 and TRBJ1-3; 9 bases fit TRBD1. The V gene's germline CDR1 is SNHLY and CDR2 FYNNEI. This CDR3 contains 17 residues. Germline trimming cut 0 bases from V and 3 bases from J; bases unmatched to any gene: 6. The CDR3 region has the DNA TGTGCCAGCAGTGAAGCGAGACAGGGGGTTATTGGAAACACCATATATTTT. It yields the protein CASSEARQGVIGNTIYF.

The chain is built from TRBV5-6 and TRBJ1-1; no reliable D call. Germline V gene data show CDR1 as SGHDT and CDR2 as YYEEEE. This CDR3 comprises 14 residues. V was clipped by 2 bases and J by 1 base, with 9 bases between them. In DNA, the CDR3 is TGTGCCAGCAGCTTTTCACAGAGGAACACTGAAGCTTTCTTT. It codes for CASSFSQRNTEAFF.

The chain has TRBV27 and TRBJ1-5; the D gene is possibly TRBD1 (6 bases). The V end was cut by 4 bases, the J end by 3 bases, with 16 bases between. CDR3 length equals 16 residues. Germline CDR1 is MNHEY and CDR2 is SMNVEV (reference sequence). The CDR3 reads CASSSLGGANNQPQHF. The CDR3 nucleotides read TGTGCCAGCAGTTCCTTAGGGGGGGCCAACAATCAGCCCCAGCATTTT.

CDR3 sequence: CASSQVGGTSYTF. In DNA form, the CDR3 reads TGTGCCAGCAGCCAAGTCGGTGGGACCAGCTACACCTTC. The V gene is TRBV7-3, the J gene TRBJ1-2, with a tentative D call TRBD1 (5 bases). This CDR3 region has 13 residues. Germline loops: CDR1 SGHTA, CDR2 FQGTGA. V shed 5 bases and J shed 9 bases, with 16 bases lying between them.

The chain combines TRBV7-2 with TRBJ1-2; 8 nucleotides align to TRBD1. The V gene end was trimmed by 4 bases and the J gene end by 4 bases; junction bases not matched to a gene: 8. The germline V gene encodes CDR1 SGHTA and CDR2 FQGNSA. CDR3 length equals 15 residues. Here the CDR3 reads CASSSRQGTLYGYTF. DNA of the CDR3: TGTGCCAGCAGCTCGAGACAGGGGACTCTCTATGGCTACACCTTC.

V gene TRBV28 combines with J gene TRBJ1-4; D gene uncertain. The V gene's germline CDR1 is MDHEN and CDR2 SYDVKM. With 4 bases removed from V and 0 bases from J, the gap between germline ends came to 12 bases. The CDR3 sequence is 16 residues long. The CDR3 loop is CASSSPSPATNEKLFF. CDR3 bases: TGTGCCAGCAGTTCCCCTTCACCGGCAACTAATGAAAAACTGTTTTTT.

The CDR3 sequence is CASSITPLGGIDEQYF. For the CDR3, the DNA is TGTGCCAGTAGTATCACCCCTCTAGGCGGGATCGACGAGCAGTACTTC. The rearrangement joins TRBV19 to TRBJ2-7, with D tentatively TRBD2 (6 bases). CDR1 LNHDA and CDR2 SQIVND come from the germline V gene (reference sequence). V dropped 3 bases and J dropped 5 bases, with 20 bases sitting between them. The CDR3 runs to 16 residues.